The TCR beta chain described here comes from a study of beta chain features in type 1 diabetes. The authors reverse transcribed all of the isolated RNA, so sequencing captured expressed TCRB transcripts. Using immunoSEQ multiplex PCR, the repertoire was profiled, and TCRdb retains in-frame clones only, with some absent. The data hold roughly 260,000 clones, with roughly 20% observed a single time. The CDR3 runs 13 residues. The germline CDR1 and CDR2 sequences are SQVTM and ANQGSEA. Trimming cost V 4 bases and J 8 bases, with 12 bases left between them. Only a few counts were recorded for this clone. Its antigen is currently unknown. Study results and caveats: The study found moderately but significantly shorter TCRB CDR3s in all four CD4+ subsets of Type 1 diabetes patients. A greater similarity of naive, central memory and Treg TCRB repertoires was seen among patients than among healthy donors. Any HLA type influence on TCRB rearrangement was left unresolved here.

Sorting of CD4+ naive, central memory, regulatory and stem cell-like memory cells was performed via CD45RO/CCR7/CD25/CD127/CD95/CD27. What was sequenced was naive CD4+ T cells from blood. The sequence was collected from a woman aged 40 to 50 with type 1 diabetes. This chain links TRBV29-1 with TRBJ1-6, with D uncertain. The DNA for the CDR3 is TGCAGCGTTGTTGAAGGGAGAGATTCACCCCTCCACTTT. Translating gives CSVVEGRDSPLHF.